The rows below give T cell receptor beta chains drawn from one sample of a study of T cells in Graves' hyperthyroidism and ophthalmopathy. TCRdb reanalysed the multiplex PCR reads using MiXCR and keeps one entry per CDR3 protein. This table has hundreds of thousands of distinct CDR3 sequences, roughly 14% appearing once. Material: blood. Every receptor here comes from a woman in her 40s with Graves' ophthalmopathy. The CDR3 runs from the conserved cysteine through the conserved F or W. A D gene is named only where the DNA matches it firmly. A clone size is listed for some rows: how often the clone was seen (once, few, many), or a class if it is expanded.

j_gene,v_gene,d_gene,abundance,CDR3nt,CDR3aa
TRBJ2-7,TRBV30,.,many,TGTGCCTGGAGGCCTATAGGAGGGGAGGTCGAGCAGTACTTC,CAWRPIGGEVEQYF
TRBJ2-7,TRBV12-3/TRBV12-4,.,many,TGTGCCAGCAGTTTTTCTAGGGGCGAGCAGTACTTC,CASSFSRGEQYF
TRBJ2-5,TRBV20-1,TRBD2,.,TGCAGTGCCTGGGGACTAGCGGGAGGCACCCAAGAGACCCAGTACTTC,CSAWGLAGGTQETQYF
TRBJ2-5,TRBV4-2,.,few,TGTGCCAGCAGCCAAGTGCGGGGTGGGGAGACCCAGTACTTC,CASSQVRGGETQYF
TRBJ2-2,TRBV11-3,.,.,TGTGCCAGCAGCTTAGGGAGTCTTAACACCGGGGAGCTGTTTTTT,CASSLGSLNTGELFF
TRBJ2-7,TRBV11-2,TRBD2,many,TGTGCCAGCAGCCTTCCGGGGTGGGCGGGAGCCAACGAGCAGTACTTC,CASSLPGWAGANEQYF
TRBJ2-3,TRBV5-1,TRBD2,few,TGCGCCAGCAGCTTGGCCGTTCTAGCGGCCACAGATACGCAGTATTTT,CASSLAVLAATDTQYF
TRBJ1-1,TRBV5-1,.,few,TGCGCCAGCAGCTTGGAATCAGGGGCCATGAACACTGAAGCTTTCTTT,CASSLESGAMNTEAFF
TRBJ2-7,TRBV28,.,many,TGTGCCAGCAGTTTAACAAGGGTGTCCAGAGAGCAGTACTTC,CASSLTRVSREQYF
TRBJ1-3,TRBV4-1,.,.,TGCGCCAGCAGCCAAGAGGGGCGGGGAGGAAACACCATATATTTT,CASSQEGRGGNTIYF
TRBJ1-5,TRBV7-8,TRBD1,many,TGTGCCAGCAGGTTGACAGGGGTTTGGGATCAGCCCCAGCATTTT,CASRLTGVWDQPQHF
TRBJ2-7,TRBV29-1,.,many,TGCAGCGTTGTGTACAGCCTGTCCTACGAGCAGTACTTC,CSVVYSLSYEQYF
TRBJ2-7,TRBV18,.,.,TGTGCCAGCTCACCAGGCTTCAGGGAAGGCTACGAGCAGTACTTC,CASSPGFREGYEQYF
TRBJ1-2,TRBV7-9,.,many,TGTGCCAGCAGCTTAGGGACAGTTCACTATGGCTACACCTTC,CASSLGTVHYGYTF
TRBJ2-5,TRBV7-2,TRBD2,many,TGTGCCAGCAGCTTCTGGACTAGCTTTGGAGAGACCCAGTACTTC,CASSFWTSFGETQYF
TRBJ1-1,TRBV20-1,.,many,TGCAGTGCCCAGACTCCGGGCAGGGCTGAAGCTTTCTTT,CSAQTPGRAEAFF
TRBJ2-7,TRBV12-3/TRBV12-4,.,many,TGTGCCAGCAGTTTTAGAGTCGACAGCTCCTACGAGCAGTACTTC,CASSFRVDSSYEQYF
TRBJ1-2,TRBV6-1,.,many,TGTGCCAGCAGTGAAGCTCTAGCTCAAAGTAACTATGGCTACACCTTC,CASSEALAQSNYGYTF
TRBJ2-7,TRBV11-2,.,many,TGTGCCAGCAGTTTAAGAGAGGGGGTGAGGATCAGCTACGAGCAGTACTTC,CASSLREGVRISYEQYF
TRBJ1-1,TRBV6-1,.,.,TGTGCCAGCACCCCCGGAGCAGGTGGGAACACTGAAGCTTTCTTT,CASTPGAGGNTEAFF
TRBJ2-7,TRBV5-5,.,few,TGTGCCAGCAGCCGGACAACTAGGGGGCAGTACTTC,CASSRTTRGQYF
TRBJ2-2,TRBV11-2,TRBD2,.,TGTGCCAGCAGCTTCCCTAGCGGAGTTGGCGGGGAGCTGTTTTTT,CASSFPSGVGGELFF
TRBJ2-7,TRBV6-2/TRBV6-3,.,many,TGTGCCAGCAAAGGTAGCGGAACCTACGAGCAGTACTTC,CASKGSGTYEQYF
TRBJ2-7,TRBV20-1,TRBD2,many,TGCAGTGCTACCGGGACTAGCGGGAGGTTCGAGCAGTACTTC,CSATGTSGRFEQYF
TRBJ1-2,TRBV9,.,many,TGTGCCAGCAGCGTAGCGTGGCGCTATGGCTACACCTTC,CASSVAWRYGYTF
TRBJ1-2,TRBV15,.,many,TGTGCCACCAGCAGAGATGGAGACCTCCTATATGGCTACACCTTC,CATSRDGDLLYGYTF